This T cell receptor beta chain stems from a study of T cell responses to AZD1222 COVID-19 vaccine. The overall study: Some second doses came at about 4 weeks and others at about 12 weeks; these were pooled.

A remark on this clone: Its antigen is not known.

Assay used: immunoSEQ multiplex PCR; TCRdb lists only in-frame clones, some missing. The table lists around 85,000 clones, 65% to 90% of them singletons, with 5% to 6.5% in the top ten. Germline V gives CDR1 GTSNPN, CDR2 SVGIG (reference sequence). V was cut by 6 bases and J by 5 bases, with 13 bases left in between. CDR3 length: 12 amino acids. Study-wide findings and caveats: Sampling that yielded the repertoires occurred only after the peak T cell response. When two AZD1222 doses had been given, Spike-specific TCR breadth and depth rose. Across the whole spike, CD4 TCRs peaked at regions 160-218 and 743-854.

The sample in question was peripheral blood, obtained on day 0 of AZD1222 vaccination. The chain uses TRBV30 and TRBJ1-2; the D is unclear. The sequence came from an adult in good health. CDR3 bases: TGTGCCTGCCTATCGTCCCTTTATGGCTACACCTTC. This encodes CACLSSLYGYTF. The complete variable domain, with remaining parts taken from reference TRBV30 and TRBJ1-2, reads SQTIHQWPATLVQPVGSPLSLECTVEGTSNPNLYWYRQAAGRGLQLLFYSVGIGQISSEVPQNLSASRPQDRQFILSSKKLLLSDSGFYLCACLSSLYGYTFGSGTRLTVV.